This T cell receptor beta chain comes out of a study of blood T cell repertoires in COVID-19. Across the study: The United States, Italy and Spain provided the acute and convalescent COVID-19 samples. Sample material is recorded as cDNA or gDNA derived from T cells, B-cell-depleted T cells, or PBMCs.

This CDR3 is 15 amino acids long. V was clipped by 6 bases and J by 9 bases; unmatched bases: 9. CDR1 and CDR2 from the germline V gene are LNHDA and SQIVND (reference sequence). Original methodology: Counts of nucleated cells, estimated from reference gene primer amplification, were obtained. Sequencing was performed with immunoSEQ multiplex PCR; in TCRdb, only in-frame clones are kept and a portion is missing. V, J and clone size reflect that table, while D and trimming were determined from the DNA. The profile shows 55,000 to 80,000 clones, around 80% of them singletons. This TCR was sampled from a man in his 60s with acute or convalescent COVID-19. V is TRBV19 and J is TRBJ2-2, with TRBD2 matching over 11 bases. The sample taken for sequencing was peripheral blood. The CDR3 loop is CASRPGTSGSRELFF. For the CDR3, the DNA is TGTGCCAGTAGACCCGGGACTAGCGGAAGTCGGGAGCTGTTTTTT.